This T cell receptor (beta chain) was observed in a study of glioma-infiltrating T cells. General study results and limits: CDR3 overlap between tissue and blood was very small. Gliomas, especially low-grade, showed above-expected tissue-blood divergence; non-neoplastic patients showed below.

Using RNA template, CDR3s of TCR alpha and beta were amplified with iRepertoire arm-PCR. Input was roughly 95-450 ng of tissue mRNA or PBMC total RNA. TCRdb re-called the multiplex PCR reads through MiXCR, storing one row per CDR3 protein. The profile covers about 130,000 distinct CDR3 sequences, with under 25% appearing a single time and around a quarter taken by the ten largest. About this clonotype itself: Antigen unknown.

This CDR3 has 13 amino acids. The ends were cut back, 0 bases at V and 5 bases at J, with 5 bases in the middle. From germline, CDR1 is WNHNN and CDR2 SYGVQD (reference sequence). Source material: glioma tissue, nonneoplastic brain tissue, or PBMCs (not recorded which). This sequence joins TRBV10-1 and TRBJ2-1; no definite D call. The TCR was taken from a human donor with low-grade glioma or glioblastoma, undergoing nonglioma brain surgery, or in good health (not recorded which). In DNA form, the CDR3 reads TGCGCCAGCAGTGAGTCTTCCAACAATGAGCAGTTCTTC. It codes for CASSESSNNEQFF.